Following are 19 T cell receptor beta chains from one sample sequenced in a study of OX40 agonist ivuxolimab in advanced cancers. Sequenced by immunoSEQ multiplex PCR; TCRdb stores in-frame clones only, minus some. This table has nearly 45,000 clones, around three quarters appearing once. The sample consisted of CD4+ or CD8+ T cells sorted from blood, taken in a trial of the OX40 agonist ivuxolimab. The receptors were sampled from an adult with an advanced solid tumor such as melanoma, head and neck, liver or kidney cancer.

In this sample, this clone turned up a few times. V and J are TRBV10-3 and TRBJ2-7; 7 nucleotides match TRBD1. This CDR3 contains 14 residues. J gave up 1 base and V 5 bases, and 5 bases lay outside the gene matches. Germline assignment: CDR1 ENHRY and CDR2 SYGVKD. The CDR3 bases are TGTGCCATCAGTCGGGACAGAGAATCCTACGAGCAGTACTTC. Protein sequence: CAISRDRESYEQYF.

This clone was recorded a few times. The rearrangement joins TRBV7-2 to TRBJ1-5; tentative D call: TRBD1 (5 bases). Germline V gene data show CDR1 as SGHTA and CDR2 as FQGNSA. V lost 5 bases to trimming and J lost 9 bases, with 14 bases between them. The CDR3 length is 13 residues. The chain's CDR3 is CASSRKGQPPQHF. The CDR3 region has the DNA TGTGCCAGCAGCAGAAAGGGGCAGCCGCCCCAGCATTTT. Drawing the rest from reference TRBV7-2 and TRBJ1-5, the complete variable domain is GAGVSQSPSNKVTEKGKDVELRCDPISGHTALYWYRQSLGQGLEFLIYFQGNSAPDKSGLPSDRFSAERTGGSVSTLTIQRTQQEDSAVYLCASSRKGQPPQHFGDGTRLSIL.

The sample holds one count of this clone. The chain uses TRBV30 and TRBJ1-2, with D hard to call. This CDR3 comprises 12 residues. From germline, CDR1 is GTSNPN and CDR2 SVGIG (reference sequence). The V end was cut by 8 bases, the J end by 4 bases, with 14 bases between. The CDR3 region is CAGPTPPYGYTF. Written as DNA, the CDR3 is TGTGCCGGACCGACGCCGCCCTATGGCTACACCTTC.

The CDR3 DNA follows: TGTGCCAGCAGCTTTACAGGGGGCCCATACGAGCAGTACTTC. As protein: CASSFTGGPYEQYF. This chain uses TRBV5-6 with TRBJ2-7, with 9 bases matching TRBD1. CDR1 is SGHDT and CDR2 is YYEEEE in the germline V gene. The CDR3 runs 14 residues. The ends lost 2 bases at V and 4 bases at J; junction bases unmatched: 4. Filled out from reference TRBV5-6 and TRBJ2-7, the complete variable domain reads DAGVTQSPTHLIKTRGQQVTLRCSPKSGHDTVSWYQQALGQGPQFIFQYYEEEERQRGNFPDRFSGHQFPNYSSELNVNALLLGDSALYLCASSFTGGPYEQYFGPGTRLTVT.

The CDR3 bases are TGTGCCACGACAGGGGGATTTGCAGATACGCAGTATTTT. The encoded protein is CATTGGFADTQYF. The V call is TRBV10-3, the J call TRBJ2-3, with 9 bases that match TRBD1. The CDR3 has 13 residues. Germline assignment: CDR1 ENHRY and CDR2 SYGVKD. V was pared by 10 bases and J by 4 bases, with 6 bases of the junction left unmatched.

The gene calls are TRBV19 and TRBJ1-6; 7 positions match TRBD1. CDR1 is LNHDA and CDR2 is SQIVND in the germline V gene (reference sequence). The trim removed 7 bases at V and 9 bases at J, leaving 9 bases unmatched. The CDR3 extends over 14 amino acids. CDR3 nucleotide sequence: TGTGCCAGTACCCGGACAGGAAGGGGTTCACCCCTCCACTTT. Its translation is CASTRTGRGSPLHF.

The CDR3 DNA follows: TGTGCCAGTAGTAACCCCCTAGCGGGGGCAATACTGCCCAAAAACATTCAGTACTTC. It specifies CASSNPLAGAILPKNIQYF. This chain uses TRBV19 with TRBJ2-4, with 10 bases aligning to TRBD2. V was pared by 4 bases and J by 2 bases, with 14 bases of the junction left unmatched. This CDR3 has 19 residues. Per germline, CDR1 LNHDA and CDR2 SQIVND (reference sequence).

This chain links TRBV7-9 with TRBJ1-1, with D unclear. This CDR3 is built from 12 residues. CDR1 SEHNR and CDR2 FQNEAQ come from the germline V gene (reference sequence). Deletions cut 1 base from V and 11 bases from J, with 11 bases between. CDR3 DNA sequence: TGTGCCAGCAGCTTAGGGCCGGCAGAGGCTTTCTTT. Translated, it gives CASSLGPAEAFF.

The chain joins TRBV7-2 to TRBJ2-3; D unclear. V gave up 2 bases and J gave up 6 bases, with 9 bases separating them. The CDR3 spans 13 residues. Per the germline V gene, CDR1 is SGHTA and CDR2 is FQGNSA. Here the CDR3 reads CASSLNLLDTQYF. The CDR3 coding sequence is TGTGCCAGCAGCTTAAATCTTCTGGATACGCAGTATTTT.

The V call is TRBV6-6, the J call TRBJ1-1, with TRBD1 as a possible D gene (6 bases). The CDR3 runs to 13 residues. CDR1 MNHNY and CDR2 SVGAGI come from the germline V gene (reference sequence). V lost 5 bases, J lost 8 bases, and 15 bases lay in between. DNA of the CDR3: TGTGCCAGCAGTAAACCGGGGGCGTTAGAAGCTTTCTTT. Translated: CASSKPGALEAFF.

CDR3 protein: CASSPGQASLYEQYF. The DNA for the CDR3 is TGTGCCAGCTCGCCCGGACAGGCCTCCCTCTACGAGCAGTACTTC. This chain uses TRBV18 with TRBJ2-7, with 7 bases that match TRBD1. This CDR3 has 15 amino acids. With 6 bases clipped from V and 3 bases from J, the junction kept 11 bases outside the gene matches. Per germline, CDR1 KGHSH and CDR2 LQKENI. The full variable domain, its missing parts supplied by reference TRBV18 and TRBJ2-7, is NAGVMQNPRHLVRRRGQEARLRCSPMKGHSHVYWYRQLPEEGLKFMVYLQKENIIDESGMPKERFSAEFPKEGPSILRIQQVVRGDSAAYFCASSPGQASLYEQYFGPGTRLTVT.

This chain links TRBV18 with TRBJ1-4, with 7 bases identical to TRBD1. From germline, CDR1 is KGHSH and CDR2 LQKENI. V lost 4 bases and J lost 5; bases outside the gene matches: 10. There are 16 residues in the CDR3. The CDR3 here is CASSLTSGTVNEKLFF. DNA for the CDR3: TGTGCCAGCTCACTAACCTCCGGGACAGTGAATGAAAAACTGTTTTTT.

CDR3 sequence reads: CASSQEWVAGGIGNEQFF. The CDR3 DNA reads TGTGCCAGCAGCCAAGAATGGGTTGCGGGAGGAATAGGTAATGAGCAGTTCTTC. V and J are TRBV4-2 and TRBJ2-1, with 8 bases lining up with TRBD2. Germline CDR1 and CDR2: LGHNA and YNFKEQ. Trimming cost V 0 bases and J 7 bases; bases outside gene matches: 14. The CDR3 is 18 residues long.

This clone was observed once. The gene calls are TRBV7-2 and TRBJ2-5, with a weak D call TRBD2 (6 bases). The CDR3 runs to 14 residues. Germline V gene sequence: CDR1 SGHTA, CDR2 FQGNSA. V shed 6 bases and J shed 5 bases, with 16 bases lying between them. The CDR3 DNA reads TGTGCCAGCAGTCCGTACAGCGGGCGGGAGACCCAGTACTTC. Its protein is CASSPYSGRETQYF.

The chain has TRBV19 and TRBJ1-5; 8 bases map to TRBD1. Per the germline V gene, CDR1 is LNHDA and CDR2 is SQIVND (reference sequence). Germline trimming cut 4 bases from V and 0 bases from J; bases unmatched to any gene: 2. The CDR3 spans 15 residues. CDR3 DNA: TGTGCCAGTAGTACTCAGGGGGCTAGCAATCAGCCCCAGCATTTT. This codes for CASSTQGASNQPQHF.

The J gene is TRBJ1-1, the V gene TRBV10-3; D is possibly TRBD1 (5 bases). Trimming took off 0 bases at V and 11 bases at J, with 7 bases between the two ends. This CDR3 has 11 residues. The germline V gene has CDR1 ENHRY and CDR2 SYGVKD. The CDR3 nucleotides read TGTGCCATCAGTGAGTCGCGGGGCGCTTTCTTT. Translating it yields CAISESRGAFF.

The chain's CDR3 is CASSTRANYGYTF. The CDR3 nucleotides are TGTGCCAGCAGTACAAGGGCAAATTATGGCTACACCTTC. The V call is TRBV27, the J call TRBJ1-2; D is unresolved. Germline V gene data show CDR1 as MNHEY and CDR2 as SMNVEV (reference sequence). The CDR3 runs to 13 residues. V lost 5 bases, J lost 5 bases, and 12 bases lay in between.

The chain links TRBV4-2 to TRBJ2-1, with 8 bases matching TRBD2. Germline V lookup: CDR1 LGHNA, CDR2 YNFKEQ. This CDR3 has 14 amino acids. V lost 0 bases to trimming and J lost 9 bases; unmatched junction nucleotides: 4. The CDR3 sequence is CASSQEGLVGEQFF. The CDR3 bases are TGTGCCAGCAGCCAAGAGGGACTAGTCGGTGAGCAGTTCTTC.

The chain is built from TRBV15 and TRBJ2-3; tentatively, D is TRBD2 (7 bases). CDR3 size: 17 residues. Per germline, CDR1 LNHNV and CDR2 YYDKDF (reference sequence). V shed 6 bases and J shed 10 bases, with 29 bases lying between them. CDR3 sequence reads: CATRNDRGAVPARAQYF. CDR3 bases: TGTGCCACCAGGAACGATCGGGGGGCGGTTCCGGCCCGGGCGCAGTATTTT. Full variable domain (outside the CDR3, taken from reference TRBV15 and TRBJ2-3): DAMVIQNPRYQVTQFGKPVTLSCSQTLNHNVMYWYQQKSSQAPKLLFHYYDKDFNNEADTPDNFQSRRPNTSFCFLDIRSPGLGDTAMYLCATRNDRGAVPARAQYFGPGTRLTVL.